This T cell receptor beta chain was found in a study of blood T cell repertoires in COVID-19 (TCRdb year 2020). The study in broad terms: The collaborator samples originated in the United States, Italy and Spain and spanned the acute and convalescent phases of COVID-19. Deeply sampled blood TCRbeta repertoires from subjects exposed to, actively infected with, or recovered from COVID-19 were included in the dataset. Where available, HLA class I and class II types were taken from metadata supplied by the sample provider and were not determined by assay-based typing. A de-identified subject ID, COVID-19 status, age in years and sex were almost always included in the sample metadata. The repertoires were released in a freely available public database meant as a resource for research on the immune response to SARS-CoV-2. The prospective study material was composed of cDNA or gDNA derived from T cells, B-cell-depleted T cells, or PBMCs. Samples came from the ongoing ImmuneRACE study (first 160 participants) plus 1,254 subjects from 6 global collaborators. General findings and caveats noted by the study authors: The amount of clinical and demographic metadata varied by source and participant and was provided uncurated.

A second Seattle source provided samples from volunteer blood donors who had recovered from COVID-19. Collaborating institutions collected whole blood in K2EDTA tubes following their own protocols. For TCRbeta analysis, collaborators shipped samples in one of three forms: frozen whole blood, isolated PBMCs, or DNA extracted from either of those sample types. With regard to this clone: Its specific antigen is unknown. Base-call qualities are not available, and no considerably larger clone is one nucleotide away.

According to the germline V gene (reference sequence), CDR1 reads LGHDT and CDR2 reads YNNKEL. Including the terminal cysteine and phenylalanine, the CDR3 comprises 14 residues. Just the 42-base CDR3 DNA is kept, in frame starting at base 1. Trimming removed 7 bases from V and 1 base from J, leaving 10 bases between the germline ends. The immunoSEQ Assay, a bias-controlled multiplex PCR, was used to amplify TCRbeta CDR3 regions from genomic DNA. From the authors' description of their analysis: Within the assay, amplification of reference gene primers was used to estimate how many nucleated cells each sample contained. To quantify the absolute abundance of each unique TCRbeta CDR3 rearrangement, sequence reads were collapsed and filtered. For each sample, productive Simpson clonality was calculated as the square root of Simpson's diversity index over productive rearrangements. As stored in TCRdb, this immuneACCESS dataset retains in-frame rearrangements with V and J assigned. A fraction of the clones does not appear; measured against another copy, unresolved V genes explain less than half of the discrepancy, and the remainder lacks a known reason. V, J and clone size are those of that table, while D and trimming were read from the DNA. The sample contains 140,000 to 150,000 clones, 80% of them found a single time. Together, the top ten hold around 3.8% of the sample.

The sequenced sample was peripheral blood. The sequence was collected from a man between 65 and 85 years old who had recovered from COVID-19. Here the chain combines TRBV3-1 (or the pseudogene TRBV3-2) and TRBJ2-2; confidence is insufficient to name the D gene. The nucleotides read TGTGCCAGCAACCCGGCAGGGAACACCGGGGAGCTGTTTTTT. Translated, it gives CASNPAGNTGELFF.